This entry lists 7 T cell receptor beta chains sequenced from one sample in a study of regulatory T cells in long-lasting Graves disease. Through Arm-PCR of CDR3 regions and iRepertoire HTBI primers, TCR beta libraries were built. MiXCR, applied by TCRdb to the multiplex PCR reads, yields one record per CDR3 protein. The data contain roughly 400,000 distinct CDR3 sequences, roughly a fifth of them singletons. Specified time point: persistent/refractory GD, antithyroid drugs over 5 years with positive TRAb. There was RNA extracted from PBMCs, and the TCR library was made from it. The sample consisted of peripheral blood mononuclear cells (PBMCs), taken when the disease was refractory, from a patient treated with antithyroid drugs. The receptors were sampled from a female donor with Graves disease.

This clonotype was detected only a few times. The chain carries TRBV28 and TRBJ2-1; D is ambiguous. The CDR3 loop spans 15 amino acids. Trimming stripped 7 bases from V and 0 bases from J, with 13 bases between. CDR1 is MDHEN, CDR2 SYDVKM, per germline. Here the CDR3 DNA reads TGTGCCAGCACCGAGCCCCGGTTCTCCTACAATGAGCAGTTCTTC. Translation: CASTEPRFSYNEQFF.

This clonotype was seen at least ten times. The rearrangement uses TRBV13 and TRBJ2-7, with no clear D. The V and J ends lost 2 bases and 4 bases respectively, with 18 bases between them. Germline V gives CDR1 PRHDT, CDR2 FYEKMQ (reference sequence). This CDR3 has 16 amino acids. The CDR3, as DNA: TGTGCCAGCAGCTTAAGCCCCGGATCCCTCGGGTACGAGCAGTACTTC. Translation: CASSLSPGSLGYEQYF.

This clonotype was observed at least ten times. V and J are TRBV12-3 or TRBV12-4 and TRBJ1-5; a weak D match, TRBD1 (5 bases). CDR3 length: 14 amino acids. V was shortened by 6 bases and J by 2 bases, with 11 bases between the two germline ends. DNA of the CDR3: TGTGCCAGCAGCTTCGAAGGGGGCAATCAGCCCCAGCATTTT. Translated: CASSFEGGNQPQHF.

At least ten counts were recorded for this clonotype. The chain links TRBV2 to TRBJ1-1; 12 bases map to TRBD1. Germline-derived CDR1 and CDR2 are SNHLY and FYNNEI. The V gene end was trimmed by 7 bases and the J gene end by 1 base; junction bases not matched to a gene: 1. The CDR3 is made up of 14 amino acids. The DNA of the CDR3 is TGTGCCAGCACGGGACAGGGGGCGAACACTGAAGCTTTCTTT. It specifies CASTGQGANTEAFF.

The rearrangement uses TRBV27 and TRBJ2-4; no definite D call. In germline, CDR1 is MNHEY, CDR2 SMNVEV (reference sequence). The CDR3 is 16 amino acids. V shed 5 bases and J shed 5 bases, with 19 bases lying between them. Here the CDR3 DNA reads TGTGCCAGCAGTCCCCTATCCCAGGAGTCAGAAAACATTCAGTACTTC. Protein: CASSPLSQESENIQYF.

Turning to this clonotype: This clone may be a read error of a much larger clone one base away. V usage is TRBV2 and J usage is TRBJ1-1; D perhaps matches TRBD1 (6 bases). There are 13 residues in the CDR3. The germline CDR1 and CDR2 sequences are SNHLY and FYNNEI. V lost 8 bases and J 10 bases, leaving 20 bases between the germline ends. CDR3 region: CASATGRMTLAFF. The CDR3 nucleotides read TGTGCCAGCGCCACAGGGAGAATGACGTTAGCTTTCTTT.

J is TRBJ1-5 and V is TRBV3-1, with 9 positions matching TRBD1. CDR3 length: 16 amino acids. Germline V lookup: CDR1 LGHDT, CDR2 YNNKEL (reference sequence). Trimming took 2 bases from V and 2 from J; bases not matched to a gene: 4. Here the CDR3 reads CASSQKGQGRNQPQHF. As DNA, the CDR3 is TGTGCCAGCAGCCAAAAGGGACAGGGACGCAATCAGCCCCAGCATTTT.